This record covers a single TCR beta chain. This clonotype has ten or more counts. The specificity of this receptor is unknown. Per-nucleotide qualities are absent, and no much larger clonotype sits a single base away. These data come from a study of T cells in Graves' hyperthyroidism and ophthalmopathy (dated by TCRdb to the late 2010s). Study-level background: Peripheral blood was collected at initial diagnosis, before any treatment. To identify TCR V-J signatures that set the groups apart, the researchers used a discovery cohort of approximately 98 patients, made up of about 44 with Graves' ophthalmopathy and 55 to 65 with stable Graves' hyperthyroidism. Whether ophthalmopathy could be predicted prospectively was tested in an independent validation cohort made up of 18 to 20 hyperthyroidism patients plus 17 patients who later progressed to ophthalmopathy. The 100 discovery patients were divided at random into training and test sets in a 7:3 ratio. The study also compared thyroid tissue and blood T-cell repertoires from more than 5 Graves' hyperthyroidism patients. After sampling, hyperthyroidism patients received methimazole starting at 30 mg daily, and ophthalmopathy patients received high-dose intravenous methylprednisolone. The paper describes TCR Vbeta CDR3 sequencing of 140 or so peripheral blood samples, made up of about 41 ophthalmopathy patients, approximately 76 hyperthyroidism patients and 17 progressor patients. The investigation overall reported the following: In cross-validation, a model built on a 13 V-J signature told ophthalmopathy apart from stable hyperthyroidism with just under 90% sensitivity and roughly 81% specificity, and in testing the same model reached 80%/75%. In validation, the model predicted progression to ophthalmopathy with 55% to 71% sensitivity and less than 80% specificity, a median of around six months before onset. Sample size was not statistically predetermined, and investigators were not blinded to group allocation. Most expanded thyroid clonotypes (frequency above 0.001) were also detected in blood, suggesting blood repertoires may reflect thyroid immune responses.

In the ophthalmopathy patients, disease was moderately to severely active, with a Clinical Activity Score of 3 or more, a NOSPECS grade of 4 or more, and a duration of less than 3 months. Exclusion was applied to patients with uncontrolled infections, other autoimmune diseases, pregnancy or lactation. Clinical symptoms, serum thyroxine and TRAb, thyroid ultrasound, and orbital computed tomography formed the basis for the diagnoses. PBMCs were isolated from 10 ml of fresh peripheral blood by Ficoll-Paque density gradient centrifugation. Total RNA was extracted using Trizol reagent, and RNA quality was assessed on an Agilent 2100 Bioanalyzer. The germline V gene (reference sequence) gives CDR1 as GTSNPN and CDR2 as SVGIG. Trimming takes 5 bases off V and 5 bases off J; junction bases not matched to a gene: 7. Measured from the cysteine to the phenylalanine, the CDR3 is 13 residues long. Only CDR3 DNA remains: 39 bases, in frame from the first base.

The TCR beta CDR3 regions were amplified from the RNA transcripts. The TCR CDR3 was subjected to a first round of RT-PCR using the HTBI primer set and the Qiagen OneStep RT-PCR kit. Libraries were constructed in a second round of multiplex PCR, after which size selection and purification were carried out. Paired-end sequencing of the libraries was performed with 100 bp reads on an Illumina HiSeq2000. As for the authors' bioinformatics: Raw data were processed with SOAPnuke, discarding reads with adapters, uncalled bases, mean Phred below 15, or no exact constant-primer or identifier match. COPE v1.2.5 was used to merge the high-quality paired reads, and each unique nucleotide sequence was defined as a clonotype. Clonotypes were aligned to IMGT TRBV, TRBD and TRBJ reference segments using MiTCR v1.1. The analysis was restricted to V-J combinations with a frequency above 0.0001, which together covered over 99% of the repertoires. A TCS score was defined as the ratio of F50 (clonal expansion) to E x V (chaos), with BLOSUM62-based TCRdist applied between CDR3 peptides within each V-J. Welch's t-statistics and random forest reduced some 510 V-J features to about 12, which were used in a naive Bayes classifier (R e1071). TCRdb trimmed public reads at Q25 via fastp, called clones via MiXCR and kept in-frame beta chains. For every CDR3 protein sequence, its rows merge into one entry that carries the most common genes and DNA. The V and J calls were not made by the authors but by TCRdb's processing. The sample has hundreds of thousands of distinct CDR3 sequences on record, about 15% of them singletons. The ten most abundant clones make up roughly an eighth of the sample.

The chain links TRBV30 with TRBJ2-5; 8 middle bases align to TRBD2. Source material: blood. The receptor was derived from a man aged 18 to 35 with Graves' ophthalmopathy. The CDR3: CAWAGGGWETQYF. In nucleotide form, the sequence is TGTGCCTGGGCCGGCGGGGGGTGGGAGACCCAGTACTTC.